The source of this TCR beta chain is a study of technical replicates of blood from several donors. Trimming removed 6 bases from V and 3 bases from J; junction bases left unmatched: 4. Germline-derived CDR1 and CDR2 are MNHNS and SASEGT. The CDR3 length is 14 residues. Clones were sequenced by immunoSEQ multiplex PCR, and TCRdb holds only the in-frame ones, with some missing. The sample records about 68,000 clones, about 97% being singletons. The chain links TRBV6-1 to TRBJ1-3, with 8 nucleotides matching TRBD1. Sequencing input: T cells isolated from PBMCs. The TCR sequence derives from a human donor in good health. CDR3 in amino acids: CASSSRGLGNTIYF. CDR3 DNA sequence: TGTGCCAGCAGCAGCAGGGGGCTTGGAAACACCATATATTTT.